A selection of T cell receptor beta chains follows, all from one sample in a study of blood T cell repertoires in COVID-19. The table came from immunoSEQ multiplex PCR; TCRdb's copy has only in-frame clones and leaves some out. The sample includes some 300,000 clones, 80% to 90% of them seen just once. Sample: peripheral blood. These receptors originate from a woman aged 70-85 years with COVID-19, enrolled during active disease. Both conserved end residues are part of each CDR3. Fields, in order: clone size, V gene, D gene, J gene, CDR3 DNA, CDR3 protein. D genes are given only for firm matches. The size of a clone is reported for some rows only, either as once, few or many, or as a class for expanded clones.

clone_size: NA
v_call: TRBV11-2
d_call: NA
j_call: TRBJ2-1
cdr3_nt: TGTGCCAGCAGCCCAAGACACGGTGAGCAGTTCTTC
cdr3_aa: CASSPRHGEQFF

clone_size: NA
v_call: TRBV27
d_call: NA
j_call: TRBJ1-3
cdr3_nt: TGTGCCAGCAGTCCGCGGGACTCTGGAAACACCATATATTTT
cdr3_aa: CASSPRDSGNTIYF

clone_size: NA
v_call: TRBV2
d_call: TRBD2
j_call: TRBJ2-1
cdr3_nt: TGTGCCAGCAGATATAGCGGGGCAGCAACCAATGAGCAGTTCTTC
cdr3_aa: CASRYSGAATNEQFF

clone_size: NA
v_call: TRBV5-8
d_call: TRBD1
j_call: TRBJ1-1
cdr3_nt: TGTGCCAGCAGCAACCGGGACAGGGGGCACACTGAAGCTTTCTTT
cdr3_aa: CASSNRDRGHTEAFF

clone_size: NA
v_call: TRBV24-1
d_call: TRBD1
j_call: TRBJ2-1
cdr3_nt: TGTGCCACCAGTGGTACAGGGGGTGCCGCTAGCTCCTACAATGAGCAGTTCTTC
cdr3_aa: CATSGTGGAASSYNEQFF

clone_size: few
v_call: TRBV2
d_call: NA
j_call: TRBJ1-4
cdr3_nt: TGTGCCAGCAGTTATAGGGGGACTAATGAAAAACTGTTTTTT
cdr3_aa: CASSYRGTNEKLFF

clone_size: NA
v_call: TRBV19
d_call: NA
j_call: TRBJ1-5
cdr3_nt: TGTGCCAGTAGTAAACTCGAAAATAGCAATCAGCCCCAGCATTTT
cdr3_aa: CASSKLENSNQPQHF

clone_size: NA
v_call: TRBV28
d_call: TRBD1
j_call: TRBJ1-2
cdr3_nt: TGTGCCAGCAGCGCGGGGGGCGAGACAGGGAGACCAAACTATGGCTACACCTTC
cdr3_aa: CASSAGGETGRPNYGYTF

clone_size: NA
v_call: TRBV27
d_call: NA
j_call: TRBJ2-7
cdr3_nt: TGTGCCAGCAGTTGGGTGGGGAGCTCCTACGAGCAGTACTTC
cdr3_aa: CASSWVGSSYEQYF

clone_size: NA
v_call: TRBV3-1/TRBV3-2
d_call: TRBD2
j_call: TRBJ2-7
cdr3_nt: TGTGCCAGCAGCCAAGATGACGTAGGGAGCGGGGTATACTTC
cdr3_aa: CASSQDDVGSGVYF

clone_size: NA
v_call: TRBV19
d_call: NA
j_call: TRBJ1-2
cdr3_nt: TGTGCCAGTAGTACTTTAAACTATGGCTACACCTTC
cdr3_aa: CASSTLNYGYTF

clone_size: NA
v_call: TRBV9
d_call: TRBD2
j_call: TRBJ2-7
cdr3_nt: TGTGCCAGCACCCTGAACTTAGCGGGGGAATCCTGCTACGCCTACGAGCAGTACTTC
cdr3_aa: CASTLNLAGESCYAYEQYF

clone_size: NA
v_call: TRBV7-8
d_call: TRBD2
j_call: TRBJ2-1
cdr3_nt: TGTGCCAGCAGCCGTGGGGGGGTTGCCCCCAATGAGCAGTTCTTC
cdr3_aa: CASSRGGVAPNEQFF

clone_size: NA
v_call: TRBV4-3
d_call: TRBD2
j_call: TRBJ2-3
cdr3_nt: TGCGCCAGCAGCCCTCAAGCACTGACTAGCGGGGGGCACACAGATACGCAGTATTTT
cdr3_aa: CASSPQALTSGGHTDTQYF

clone_size: few
v_call: TRBV28
d_call: TRBD1
j_call: TRBJ1-2
cdr3_nt: TGTGCCAGCAGTCTCGGGACAGTAGTAGGCTACACCTTC
cdr3_aa: CASSLGTVVGYTF

clone_size: NA
v_call: TRBV6-1
d_call: NA
j_call: TRBJ2-7
cdr3_nt: TGTGCCAGCAGCCAAGGACAGTACGAGCAGTACTTC
cdr3_aa: CASSQGQYEQYF

clone_size: NA
v_call: TRBV24-1
d_call: NA
j_call: TRBJ2-3
cdr3_nt: TGTGCCACCAGTGGGGGCAGCACAGATACGCAGTATTTT
cdr3_aa: CATSGGSTDTQYF

clone_size: few
v_call: TRBV7-9
d_call: TRBD1
j_call: TRBJ1-2
cdr3_nt: TGTGCCAGCACTCTGGACAGGCCAGGGGGCTACACCTTC
cdr3_aa: CASTLDRPGGYTF

clone_size: NA
v_call: TRBV3-1/TRBV3-2
d_call: TRBD1
j_call: TRBJ1-1
cdr3_nt: TGTGCCAGCAGCCACCACGGGACAGGGGAGAACACTGAAGCTTTCTTT
cdr3_aa: CASSHHGTGENTEAFF

clone_size: NA
v_call: TRBV5-1
d_call: NA
j_call: TRBJ1-5
cdr3_nt: TGCGCCAGCAGCTTGGGGCAGGGCGGCAATCAGCCCCAGCATTTT
cdr3_aa: CASSLGQGGNQPQHF

clone_size: NA
v_call: TRBV19
d_call: NA
j_call: TRBJ2-2
cdr3_nt: TGTGCCAGTAGCTATAGGAGCAACACCGGGGAGCTGTTTTTT
cdr3_aa: CASSYRSNTGELFF

clone_size: once
v_call: TRBV12-3/TRBV12-4
d_call: NA
j_call: TRBJ2-3
cdr3_nt: TGTGCCAGCAGTCTAAGACAGTTGGATACGCAGTATTTT
cdr3_aa: CASSLRQLDTQYF